This record concerns one T cell receptor beta chain sequence. What it binds is not known. This entry is derived from a study of regulatory T cells in long-lasting Graves disease. Study conclusions and caveats: Tissue studied was limited to peripheral blood, excluding thyroid tissue. Persistent disease preferred TRBV28, TRBJ1-2 and TRBJ2-5; new disease, TRBV20-1 and TRBJ2-1.

V dropped 6 bases and J dropped 3; count of bases not matched to a gene: 3. Germline V gene data show CDR1 as MDHEN and CDR2 as SYDVKM. CDR3 size: 13 residues. The authors made the TCR library using RNA they extracted from PBMCs. By American Thyroid Association guidelines, Graves' disease was diagnosed in the cohort. One endocrinology department in Xi'an, China, was where patients came from. TCRdb reprocessed the reads with MiXCR, giving one entry per CDR3 protein. The sample carries 1,000 to 1,500 distinct CDR3 sequences, less than 65% recorded once. Sequences were derived from peripheral blood mononuclear cells (PBMCs), sampled with antithyroid drug treatment, in newly diagnosed or persistent Graves disease (not recorded which). The clonotype originates from a female donor with Graves disease. V and J are TRBV28 and TRBJ2-7, with 9 bases identical to TRBD2. The CDR3 DNA is TGTGCCAGCAGCGCGGGAGGGGGCTACGAGCAGTACTTC. Translating it yields CASSAGGGYEQYF.